This T cell receptor beta chain stems from a study of shared clonotypes between healthy human individuals. Germline CDR1 is GTSNPN and CDR2 is SVGIG (reference sequence). V lost 3 bases and J 5 bases, leaving 17 bases between the germline ends. CDR3 length equals 15 residues. Donors comprised only Caucasian adults living in Nashville, Tennessee. Assay used: immunoSEQ multiplex PCR; TCRdb lists only in-frame clones, some missing. The sample has some 1.5 million clones, approximately 98% seen once. This clonotype originated in a man between 25 and 39 years old in good health. The J gene is TRBJ1-5, the V gene TRBV30; the D gene is possibly TRBD1 (6 bases). What was sequenced was naive CD4+ T cells sorted from blood. Subset defined: CD45RA+ positively selected. The CDR3: CAWRGGPGRHQPQHF. CDR3 in DNA: TGTGCCTGGAGGGGGGGCCCCGGCAGGCATCAGCCCCAGCATTTT.